One and the same sample provided the 27 T cell receptor beta chains below, sequenced in a study of cytomegalovirus exposure and HLA in healthy donors. PCR involved 60 Vbeta and 13 Jbeta primers. Clones were read by immunoSEQ multiplex PCR, and TCRdb kept only the in-frame ones, dropping some. Of over 80,000 clones in the sample, 60% to 80% were seen once. The source material was PBMCs. The receptors shown here come from a female donor in good health and CMV-seronegative.

This chain connects TRBV4-2 to TRBJ2-2; no definite D call. The germline V and J ends were trimmed by 6 bases and 4 bases, with 12 bases remaining between them. Germline CDR1 and CDR2: LGHNA and YNFKEQ. The length of the CDR3 is 14 residues. The DNA for the CDR3 is TGTGCCAGCAGTCCCCCAGCGAGCACCGGGGAGCTGTTTTTT. It is translated as CASSPPASTGELFF.

The V call is TRBV7-2, the J call TRBJ1-4, with 8 bases identical to TRBD1. V gave up 4 bases and J gave up 5 bases; unmatched junction bases: 3. The CDR3 totals 14 residues. Germline V gives CDR1 SGHTA, CDR2 FQGNSA. The CDR3 is CASSSRQGNEKLFF. CDR3 nucleotides: TGTGCCAGCAGCTCCAGACAGGGGAATGAAAAACTGTTTTTT.

The chain recombines TRBV5-6 with TRBJ2-5, with 12 bases lining up with TRBD2. Trimming cost V 6 bases and J 5 bases; bases outside gene matches: 11. Germline values: CDR1 SGHDT, CDR2 YYEEEE. CDR3 length equals 16 residues. This CDR3 reads CASNNWGLAGGETQYF. The CDR3 nucleotides are TGTGCCAGCAACAACTGGGGTCTAGCGGGAGGGGAGACCCAGTACTTC.

The rearrangement joins TRBV6-1 to TRBJ1-1, with 7 nucleotides matching TRBD1. The CDR3 length is 17 residues. V was clipped by 4 bases and J by 0 bases; unmatched bases: 11. CDR1 and CDR2 (germline): MNHNS, SASEGT. CDR3 region: CASSAHTQTGLNTEAFF. CDR3 DNA sequence: TGTGCCAGCAGTGCCCATACCCAGACAGGGTTGAACACTGAAGCTTTCTTT.

V usage is TRBV30 and J usage is TRBJ2-7; 9 nucleotides align to TRBD1. CDR3 size: 18 residues. V dropped 2 bases and J dropped 4; count of bases not matched to a gene: 18. Germline V gene lookup returns CDR1 GTSNPN and CDR2 SVGIG (reference sequence). Written as DNA, the CDR3 is TGTGCCTGGAGTATGTCTAGAACTCCCGGGACAGGGAAGTACGAGCAGTACTTC. This encodes CAWSMSRTPGTGKYEQYF.

The chain uses TRBV6-1 and TRBJ1-4, with 7 bases lining up with TRBD1. In germline, CDR1 is MNHNS, CDR2 SASEGT. The ends lost 4 bases at V and 1 base at J; junction bases unmatched: 3. The CDR3 contains 15 residues. CDR3 coding DNA: TGTGCCAGCAGTGTGGGACAGTTAACTAATGAAAAACTGTTTTTT. This gives the protein CASSVGQLTNEKLFF.

The chain couples TRBV14 to TRBJ2-4; D possibly corresponds to TRBD1 (5 bases). V dropped 0 bases and J dropped 0 bases, with 12 bases sitting between them. This CDR3 comprises 17 residues. Germline CDR1 is SGHDN and CDR2 is FVKESK. The chain's CDR3 is CASSQEGSGPAKNIQYF. DNA for the CDR3: TGTGCCAGCAGCCAAGAGGGGTCAGGGCCAGCCAAAAACATTCAGTACTTC.

The chain carries TRBV27 and TRBJ1-5; TRBD1 might be the D (5 bases). Germline V gene lookup returns CDR1 MNHEY and CDR2 SMNVEV (reference sequence). V shed 1 base and J shed 0 bases, with 10 bases lying between them. CDR3 length: 16 residues. CDR3 sequence: CASSLFPGHSNQPQHF. The CDR3 coding sequence is TGTGCCAGCAGTTTATTTCCAGGGCATAGCAATCAGCCCCAGCATTTT.

In nucleotides, the CDR3 is TGTGCCTGCAACCCTTCTCAGGGATGGGAGACCCAGTACTTC. Amino acids: CACNPSQGWETQYF. The chain is built from TRBV30 and TRBJ2-5; D may be TRBD1 (5 bases). CDR3 length: 14 residues. The V and J ends lost 6 bases and 5 bases respectively, with 19 bases between them. CDR1 is GTSNPN, CDR2 SVGIG, per germline (reference sequence).

This sequence joins TRBV11-2 and TRBJ1-1; 7 bases are a match to TRBD1. The germline V gene encodes CDR1 SGHAT and CDR2 FQNNGV. V lost 1 base to trimming and J lost 5 bases; unmatched junction nucleotides: 7. There are 15 residues in the CDR3. In nucleotides, the CDR3 is TGTGCCAGCAGCTTAGCGCTGGGACAGAGGACTGAAGCTTTCTTT. It codes for CASSLALGQRTEAFF. The full variable domain, its missing parts supplied by reference TRBV11-2 and TRBJ1-1, is EAGVAQSPRYKIIEKRQSVAFWCNPISGHATLYWYQQILGQGPKLLIQFQNNGVVDDSQLPKDRFSAERLKGVDSTLKIQPAKLEDSAVYLCASSLALGQRTEAFFGQGTRLTVV.

The chain employs TRBV6-1 and TRBJ1-3; no firm D call. The CDR3 sequence is 11 residues long. The V end lost 6 bases, the J end lost 4 bases, and 4 bases lay between the germline ends. Looked up from germline, CDR1 is MNHNS and CDR2 is SASEGT. CDR3 sequence (DNA): TGTGCCAGCAGCCAGGGAAACACCATATATTTT. Protein product: CASSQGNTIYF.

This clone was seen once. This chain links TRBV29-1 with TRBJ1-4; D unclear. V lost 7 bases and J 8 bases, leaving 11 bases between the germline ends. There are 11 residues in the CDR3. Germline V gene data show CDR1 as SQVTM and CDR2 as ANQGSEA. In nucleotides, the CDR3 is TGCAGCGGTCGGACGGGGGAAAAACTGTTTTTT. This translates into CSGRTGEKLFF.

The V call is TRBV7-6, the J call TRBJ2-2; a weak D match, TRBD2 (6 bases). The CDR3 covers 14 residues. Germline V gene data show CDR1 as SGHVS and CDR2 as FNYEAQ. Trimming shortened V by 5 bases and J by 5 bases, and 12 bases separated the two germline ends. CDR3: CASSLTSRTGELFF. The CDR3 region has the DNA TGTGCCAGCAGCCTAACTAGCAGGACCGGGGAGCTGTTTTTT. The full variable domain, rest sourced from reference TRBV7-6 and TRBJ2-2, is GAGVSQSPRYKVTKRGQDVALRCDPISGHVSLYWYRQALGQGPEFLTYFNYEAQQDKSGLPNDRFSAERPEGSISTLTIQRTEQRDSAMYRCASSLTSRTGELFFGEGSRLTVL.

The chain combines TRBV6-5 with TRBJ2-7; 14 nucleotides match TRBD2. CDR3 size: 13 residues. CDR1 is MNHEY, CDR2 SVGAGI, per germline. V trimming: 10 bases; J trimming: 5 bases; junction bases outside the gene matches: 4. CDR3 loop: CATLGLAGDEQYF. The CDR3 region has the DNA TGTGCCACCCTGGGACTAGCGGGAGACGAGCAGTACTTC.

This chain connects TRBV28 to TRBJ1-2; TRBD1 aligns across 7 bases. CDR1 is MDHEN, CDR2 SYDVKM, per germline. The junction had 16 bases not matched to a gene; V was cut back by 5 bases and J by 4 bases. This CDR3 has 17 residues. CDR3 in DNA: TGTGCCAGCAGTCCGCGGGACAGTTTGTTCGAGCGCTATGGCTACACCTTC. Translating it yields CASSPRDSLFERYGYTF.

This sequence joins TRBV28 and TRBJ1-5; no clear D gene. V was pared by 2 bases and J by 4 bases, with 9 bases between. Germline V gene lookup returns CDR1 MDHEN and CDR2 SYDVKM. CDR3 length equals 14 residues. CDR3 sequence reads: CASSLLGGNQPQHF. DNA of the CDR3: TGTGCCAGCAGTTTACTCGGAGGGAATCAGCCCCAGCATTTT.

The chain uses TRBV25-1 and TRBJ2-1; no reliable D call. Per the germline V gene, CDR1 is MGHDK and CDR2 is SYGVNS. This CDR3 has 11 amino acids. V dropped 6 bases and J dropped 9 bases, with 9 bases sitting between them. CDR3 residues: CASSQLIEQFF. For the CDR3, the DNA is TGTGCCAGCAGCCAACTGATTGAGCAGTTCTTC.

This chain links TRBV30 with TRBJ1-4; 7 bases are shared with TRBD1. Unmatched junction bases numbered 11, after V lost 3 bases and J lost 7 bases. This CDR3 comprises 15 residues. Looked up from germline, CDR1 is GTSNPN and CDR2 is SVGIG (reference sequence). The CDR3 nucleotides read TGTGCCTGGAGCCACTGGGACAGCGGCGGTGAAAAACTGTTTTTT. It codes for CAWSHWDSGGEKLFF.

This clone showed up just a few times. The chain couples TRBV27 to TRBJ2-7, with TRBD2 as a possible D gene (6 bases). V lost 2 bases, J lost 2 bases, and 13 bases lay in between. This CDR3 spans 15 amino acids. CDR1 and CDR2 (germline): MNHEY, SMNVEV (reference sequence). The CDR3 bases are TGTGCCAGCAGTTTAGCTGGGGGGACGACCTACGAGCAGTACTTC. This gives the protein CASSLAGGTTYEQYF.

The V call is TRBV18, the J call TRBJ2-7; 8 bases map to TRBD1. The germline CDR1 and CDR2 sequences are KGHSH and LQKENI. J lost 3 bases, V lost 6 bases, and 7 bases had no gene match. This CDR3 has 14 amino acids. In DNA, the CDR3 is TGTGCCAGCTCCGTGGGGACAGGCGACTACGAGCAGTACTTC. Translating gives CASSVGTGDYEQYF.

The V call is TRBV2, the J call TRBJ2-3; the D is unclear. Germline lookup yields CDR1 SNHLY and CDR2 FYNNEI. Trimming pared 3 bases from V and 9 bases from J, leaving 7 bases between. This CDR3 has 11 residues. The DNA of the CDR3 is TGTGCCAGCAGTGATGGAGTAACGCAGTATTTT. It yields the protein CASSDGVTQYF.

The V call is TRBV28, the J call TRBJ2-7; 12 bases line up with TRBD1. Germline CDR1 is MDHEN and CDR2 is SYDVKM. Germline trimming cut 6 bases from V and 3 bases from J; bases unmatched to any gene: 3. The CDR3 is 14 residues long. The CDR3 spells CASRGTGGFYEQYF. The CDR3 nucleotides read TGTGCCAGCAGGGGGACAGGGGGCTTCTACGAGCAGTACTTC.

The rearrangement uses TRBV7-9 and TRBJ2-7, with D possibly being TRBD1 (5 bases). Germline V gene sequence: CDR1 SEHNR, CDR2 FQNEAQ (reference sequence). V dropped 5 bases and J dropped 8 bases, with 13 bases sitting between them. The CDR3 is 12 residues long. CDR3 sequence (DNA): TGTGCCAGCAGCGGCTTAGGGGCGCAGCAGTACTTC. This sequence encodes CASSGLGAQQYF.

J is TRBJ2-7 and V is TRBV28; the match to TRBD2 covers 9 bases. CDR3 length: 14 amino acids. Germline V gene sequence: CDR1 MDHEN, CDR2 SYDVKM. V was pared by 8 bases and J by 6 bases, with 11 bases of the junction left unmatched. This CDR3 reads CASVETGLASEQYF. The CDR3 DNA is TGTGCCAGCGTAGAGACGGGACTAGCTTCCGAGCAGTACTTC.

The chain uses TRBV27 and TRBJ2-2; unclear D gene. CDR1 and CDR2 (germline): MNHEY, SMNVEV (reference sequence). V lost 3 bases to trimming and J lost 1 base, with 3 bases between them. This CDR3 has 13 residues. CDR3 sequence (DNA): TGTGCCAGCAGTTTTCAGAACACCGGGGAGCTGTTTTTT. As protein: CASSFQNTGELFF.

The chain links TRBV18 to TRBJ2-5; 7 bases agree with TRBD1. The CDR3 has 15 amino acids. Germline CDR1 reads KGHSH; CDR2 reads LQKENI. After removal of 0 bases from V and 1 base from J, the junction contained 2 bases not matched to a gene. The CDR3, as DNA: TGTGCCAGCTCACCACCTGGGACAGCCCAAGAGACCCAGTACTTC. Translating gives CASSPPGTAQETQYF.

The gene calls are TRBV15 and TRBJ2-7; a weak D match, TRBD2 (7 bases). Germline V gene lookup returns CDR1 LNHNV and CDR2 YYDKDF (reference sequence). This CDR3 contains 15 residues. Trimming stripped 0 bases from V and 3 bases from J, with 12 bases between. CDR3 nucleotide sequence: TGTGCCACCAGCAGAGATCGGGGGGCATTCTACGAGCAGTACTTC. Protein: CATSRDRGAFYEQYF. Based on the CDR3 plus reference TRBV15 and TRBJ2-7, the full variable domain is DAMVIQNPRYQVTQFGKPVTLSCSQTLNHNVMYWYQQKSSQAPKLLFHYYDKDFNNEADTPDNFQSRRPNTSFCFLDIRSPGLGDTAMYLCATSRDRGAFYEQYFGPGTRLTVT.